The T cell receptor (beta chain) described here comes from a study of cytomegalovirus exposure and HLA in healthy donors. Using immunoSEQ multiplex PCR, the repertoire was profiled, and TCRdb retains in-frame clones only, with some absent. The sample lists 160,000 or so clones, approximately 90% occurring once. Notes on the study in general: Most observed TCR sequences were rare, whereas some public TCRs were detected in many donors.

Per the germline V gene, CDR1 is ENHRY and CDR2 is SYGVKD. The CDR3 contains 18 residues. V was clipped by 3 bases and J by 3 bases; unmatched bases: 10. On this clone: Its target is unknown.

The specimen sequenced was PBMCs. This sequence joins TRBV10-3 and TRBJ2-5; 13 nucleotides align to TRBD2. The sequence derives from a young man in good health and CMV-seronegative. The CDR3 spells CAISESRLAGGRKETQYF. In nucleotides, the CDR3 is TGTGCCATCAGTGAATCGAGACTAGCGGGAGGCCGTAAAGAGACCCAGTACTTC.